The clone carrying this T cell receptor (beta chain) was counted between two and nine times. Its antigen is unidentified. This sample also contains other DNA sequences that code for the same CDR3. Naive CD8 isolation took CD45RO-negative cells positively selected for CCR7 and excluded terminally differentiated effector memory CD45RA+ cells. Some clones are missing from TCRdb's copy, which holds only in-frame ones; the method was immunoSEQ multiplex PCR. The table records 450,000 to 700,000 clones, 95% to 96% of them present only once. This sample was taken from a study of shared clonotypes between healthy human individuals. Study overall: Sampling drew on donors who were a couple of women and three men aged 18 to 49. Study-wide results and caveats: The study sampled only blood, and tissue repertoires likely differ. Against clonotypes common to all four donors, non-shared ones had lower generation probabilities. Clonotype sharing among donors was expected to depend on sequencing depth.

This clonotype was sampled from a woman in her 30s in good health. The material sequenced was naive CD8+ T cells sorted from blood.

The CDR3 region is CAWSVGGNTEAFF. The CDR3 nucleotides read TGTGCCTGGAGTGTAGGAGGTAACACTGAAGCTTTCTTT. The chain carries TRBV30 and TRBJ1-1, with no clear D. Germline loops: CDR1 GTSNPN, CDR2 SVGIG (reference sequence). The CDR3 sequence is 13 residues long. The ends were cut back, 0 bases at V and 2 bases at J, with 7 bases in the middle. Full variable domain (rest looked up from reference TRBV30 and TRBJ1-1): SQTIHQWPATLVQPVGSPLSLECTVEGTSNPNLYWYRQAAGRGLQLLFYSVGIGQISSEVPQNLSASRPQDRQFILSSKKLLLSDSGFYLCAWSVGGNTEAFFGQGTRLTVV.